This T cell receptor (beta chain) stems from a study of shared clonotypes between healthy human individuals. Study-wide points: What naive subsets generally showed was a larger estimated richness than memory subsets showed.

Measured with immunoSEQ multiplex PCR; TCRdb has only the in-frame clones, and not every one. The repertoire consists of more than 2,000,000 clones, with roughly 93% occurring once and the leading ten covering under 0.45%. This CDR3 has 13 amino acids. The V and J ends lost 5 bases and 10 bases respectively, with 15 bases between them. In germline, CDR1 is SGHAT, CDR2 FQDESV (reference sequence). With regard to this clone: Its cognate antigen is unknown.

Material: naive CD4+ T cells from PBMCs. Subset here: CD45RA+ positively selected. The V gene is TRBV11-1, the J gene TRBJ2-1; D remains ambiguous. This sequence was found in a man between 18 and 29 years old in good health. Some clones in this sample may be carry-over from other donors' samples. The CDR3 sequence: CASSPLLGWEQFF. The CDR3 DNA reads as TGTGCCAGCAGCCCCCTACTCGGATGGGAGCAGTTCTTC.